Below are 2 T cell receptor beta chains sequenced from a single sample in a study of blood T cell repertoires in COVID-19. TCRdb's table, derived via immunoSEQ multiplex PCR, lists solely in-frame clones and lacks some. The sample lists fewer than 300,000 clones, about nine tenths occurring once. The source material was PBMCs or T cells enriched from blood (not recorded which). These receptor sequences come from a woman aged 25 to 39 who had recovered from COVID-19.

The chain recombines TRBV21-1 with TRBJ1-1; the DNA was not compared with TRBD1, the D call given in the table. TRBV21-1 is listed as a pseudogene. The CDR3 length is 13 residues. For the CDR3, the DNA is TGTGCCAGCAGCATAACAGGGGGCACTGAAGCTTTCTTT. It codes for CASSITGGTEAFF.

The chain carries TRBV7-2 and TRBJ2-7, with 13 bases lining up with TRBD2. Germline V gene data show CDR1 as SGHTA and CDR2 as FQGNSA. This CDR3 contains 15 residues. The V and J ends lost 4 bases and 7 bases, in that order; junction bases with no gene match: 7. CDR3 in amino acids: CASSSRTSGRYEQYF. The CDR3 bases are TGTGCCAGCAGCTCCAGGACTAGCGGGAGATATGAGCAGTACTTC.